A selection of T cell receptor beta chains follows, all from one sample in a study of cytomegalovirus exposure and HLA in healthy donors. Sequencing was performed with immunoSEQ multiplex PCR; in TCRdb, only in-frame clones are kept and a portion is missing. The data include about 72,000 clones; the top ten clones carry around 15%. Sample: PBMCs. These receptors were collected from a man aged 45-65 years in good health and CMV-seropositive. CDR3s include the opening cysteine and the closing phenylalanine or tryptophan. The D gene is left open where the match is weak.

TGTGCCAGCAGTTACGAAGGGAGGAAAGGAACAGATACGCAGTATTTT	CASSYEGRKGTDTQYF	TRBV6-5	16	.	TRBJ2-3
TGTGCCAGCAGCTCCCAGGGGGATCAGCCCCAGCATTTT	CASSSQGDQPQHF	TRBV7-9	13	TRBD1	TRBJ1-5
TGTGCCAGCAGCAAGTCCTCTAGCGGGAGAGGGTACGAGCAGTACTTC	CASSKSSSGRGYEQYF	TRBV4-2	16	TRBD2	TRBJ2-7
TGTGCCAGCAGTTACTCAGTGCCTAGCTCTGGAAACACCATATATTTT	CASSYSVPSSGNTIYF	TRBV6-5	16	.	TRBJ1-3
TGCAGTGTCCCAGGGGGAGATGGCTACACCTTC	CSVPGGDGYTF	TRBV20-1	11	TRBD1	TRBJ1-2
TGCGCCAGCAGCGTCGGGTTCCAAGAGACCCAGTACTTC	CASSVGFQETQYF	TRBV5-1	13	.	TRBJ2-5
TGTGCCAGCAGCTTCAGGGGGAGCACTGAAGCTTTCTTT	CASSFRGSTEAFF	TRBV7-3	13	TRBD1	TRBJ1-1
TGTGCCAGCAGTTTATACAGGGGGAAGGATTCACCCCTCCACTTT	CASSLYRGKDSPLHF	TRBV27	15	TRBD1	TRBJ1-6
TGTGCCAGCAGCCCCCGGGGGGAAACTGGAAACACCATATATTTT	CASSPRGETGNTIYF	TRBV11-2	15	.	TRBJ1-3
TGTGCCACCAGCAGAGAATTTACAGGGTACGGAAACACCATATATTTT	CATSREFTGYGNTIYF	TRBV15	16	.	TRBJ1-3
TGTGCCAGCTCATCCCGGGACATCACCTACGAGCAGTACTTC	CASSSRDITYEQYF	TRBV18	14	.	TRBJ2-7
TGTGCCAGCAGTTATCTTACAGGGGCCGAGTCCTTC	CASSYLTGAESF	TRBV28	12	TRBD1	TRBJ1-2
TGTGCCAGCACCCCCGACAGGCAAATAGCAGCTTTCTTT	CASTPDRQIAAFF	TRBV11-2	13	.	TRBJ1-1
TGTGCCAGCAGCGTATGGCCAGGGGGCAGGACTGAAGCTTTCTTT	CASSVWPGGRTEAFF	TRBV9	15	TRBD1	TRBJ1-1
TGTGCCAGCAGCTTGACTGCCGGGACAGGGGGCACGAACACCGGGGAGCTGTTTTTT	CASSLTAGTGGTNTGELFF	TRBV7-3	19	TRBD1	TRBJ2-2
TGTGCCAGCAGCGCGATGACAGGCCCGCATGATCATGGCTACACCTTC	CASSAMTGPHDHGYTF	TRBV9	16	.	TRBJ1-2
TGTGCCAGCAGTGAACAAGGGGCAAGTCAGCCCCAGCATTTT	CASSEQGASQPQHF	TRBV2	14	.	TRBJ1-5
TGTGCCAGCAGCGTACTTGATCAGGCGACGAATTCACCCCTCCACTTT	CASSVLDQATNSPLHF	TRBV9	16	.	TRBJ1-6
TGTGCCAGCAGCCTACAGTTCATCTCTGGAAACACCATATATTTT	CASSLQFISGNTIYF	TRBV7-8	15	.	TRBJ1-3
TGTGCCAGCAGCCTTAGCACAGATACGCAGTATTTT	CASSLSTDTQYF	TRBV7-9	12	.	TRBJ2-3
TGTGCCAGCAGCTTTCTGGGTGGGGCAGGGGGCGCGACTGAAGCTTTCTTT	CASSFLGGAGGATEAFF	TRBV5-6	17	TRBD1	TRBJ1-1
TGTGCCAGTAGTATACGAATTCCGTCTACCTTGAACACTGAAGCTTTCTTT	CASSIRIPSTLNTEAFF	TRBV19	17	.	TRBJ1-1
TGTGCCAGCAAGAGGGACACACAAGAGACCCAGTACTTC	CASKRDTQETQYF	TRBV27	13	.	TRBJ2-5
TGTGCCAGCTCACCCCCATGGGAGGACGGGGAGCTGTTTTTT	CASSPPWEDGELFF	TRBV18	14	.	TRBJ2-2
TGCGCCAGCAGCTCCCATACAGGGGACGAGACCCAGTACTTC	CASSSHTGDETQYF	TRBV5-1	14	TRBD1	TRBJ2-5
TGCGCCAGCAGCTCAAGTACAGGGGACTATGGCTACACCTTC	CASSSSTGDYGYTF	TRBV5-1	14	TRBD1	TRBJ1-2
TGTGCCAGCAGCTTGGGACAACTCTATGGCTACACCTTC	CASSLGQLYGYTF	TRBV7-9	13	.	TRBJ1-2
TGTGCCAGCAGTGAAGCGTACTACGAGCAGTACTTC	CASSEAYYEQYF	TRBV6-1	12	.	TRBJ2-7
TGCAGTGCTGGCCAACGAGAGACCCAGTACTTC	CSAGQRETQYF	TRBV20-1	11	.	TRBJ2-5
TGTGCCAGCAGCCCAGCCTTAAGGGGGGAGACCCAGTACTTC	CASSPALRGETQYF	TRBV7-2	14	.	TRBJ2-5
TGTGCCAGCAGTTCACAAGGACGGAGGTACACTGAAGCTTTCTTT	CASSSQGRRYTEAFF	TRBV2	15	.	TRBJ1-1
TGCGCCAGCAGCGGCGGACAGGGGAGCAGGACAGATACGCAGTATTTT	CASSGGQGSRTDTQYF	TRBV5-1	16	TRBD1	TRBJ2-3
TGTGCCAGCAGCTTTGGGGCGACAGAGTCTGCGAATTCACCCCTCCACTTT	CASSFGATESANSPLHF	TRBV7-9	17	.	TRBJ1-6
TGTGCCAAGAGAGACAGGGGCGATGAAGCTTTCTTT	CAKRDRGDEAFF	TRBV30	12	TRBD1	TRBJ1-1
TGCGCCAGCAGTTTACTACTAGAGGGGGCTCAAGAGACCCAGTACTTC	CASSLLLEGAQETQYF	TRBV10-2	16	TRBD1	TRBJ2-5
TGTGCCAGCAGTTCCCCCGGACAGGGCACTGAAGCTTTCTTT	CASSSPGQGTEAFF	TRBV28	14	TRBD1	TRBJ1-1
TGCAGCGCTGGACAGGACTCCAATTCACCCCTCCACTTT	CSAGQDSNSPLHF	TRBV29-1	13	TRBD1	TRBJ1-6
TGTGCCAGCTCACCCGGGACAGGGTCTAGCACAGATACGCAGTATTTT	CASSPGTGSSTDTQYF	TRBV18	16	TRBD1	TRBJ2-3
TGTGCCAGCAGTGAAGGCGGACATAGCAATCAGCCCCAGCATTTT	CASSEGGHSNQPQHF	TRBV6-1	15	.	TRBJ1-5
TGTGCCAGCAGCCTCGGGAGGGAAGGCTATGGCTACACCTTC	CASSLGREGYGYTF	TRBV5-4	14	.	TRBJ1-2
TGTGCCAGCAGTACCTCCGGGACAGGCCCGGGGGAGCAGTACTTC	CASSTSGTGPGEQYF	TRBV27	15	TRBD1	TRBJ2-7
TGCGCCAGCAGCTTGGGCCCCGGGACAGGGACCTCCTACAATGAGCAGTTCTTC	CASSLGPGTGTSYNEQFF	TRBV5-1	18	TRBD1	TRBJ2-1
TGTGCCAGTAGTATAGACCGCGGGGCGGGTAACTATGGCTACACCTTC	CASSIDRGAGNYGYTF	TRBV19	16	.	TRBJ1-2
TGTGCCAGCAGCTTGGTGAGGGGGCCCCTCCTGGGTGAAAAACTGTTTTTT	CASSLVRGPLLGEKLFF	TRBV5-6	17	TRBD1	TRBJ1-4
TGTGCCAGCAGCCTGCGGGCCGGCCGGGACCAAGAGACCCAGTACTTC	CASSLRAGRDQETQYF	TRBV25-1	16	.	TRBJ2-5
TGTGCCAGCTCATCAGTGACAGATCAGAACTATGGCTACACCTTC	CASSSVTDQNYGYTF	TRBV18	15	.	TRBJ1-2
TGCGCCAGCAGTGAGTCGGCGGGACCTTCCTACAATGAGCAGTTCTTC	CASSESAGPSYNEQFF	TRBV10-1	16	.	TRBJ2-1